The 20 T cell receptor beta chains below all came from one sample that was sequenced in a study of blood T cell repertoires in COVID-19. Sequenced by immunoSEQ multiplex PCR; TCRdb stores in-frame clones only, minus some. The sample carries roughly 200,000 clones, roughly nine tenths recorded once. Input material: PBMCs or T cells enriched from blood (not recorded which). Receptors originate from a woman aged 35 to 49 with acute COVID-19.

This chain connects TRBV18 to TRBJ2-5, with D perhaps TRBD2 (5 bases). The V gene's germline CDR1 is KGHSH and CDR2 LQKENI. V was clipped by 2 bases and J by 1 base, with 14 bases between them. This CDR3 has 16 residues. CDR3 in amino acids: CASSPAGPRLQETQYF. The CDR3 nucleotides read TGTGCCAGCTCACCAGCGGGCCCCCGGCTCCAAGAGACCCAGTACTTC.

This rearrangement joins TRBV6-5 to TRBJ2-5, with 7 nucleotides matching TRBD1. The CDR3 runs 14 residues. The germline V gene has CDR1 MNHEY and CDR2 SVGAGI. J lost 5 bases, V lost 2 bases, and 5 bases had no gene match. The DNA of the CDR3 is TGTGCCAGCAGTTACAGGGGGCGCGGGGAGACCCAGTACTTC. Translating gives CASSYRGRGETQYF.

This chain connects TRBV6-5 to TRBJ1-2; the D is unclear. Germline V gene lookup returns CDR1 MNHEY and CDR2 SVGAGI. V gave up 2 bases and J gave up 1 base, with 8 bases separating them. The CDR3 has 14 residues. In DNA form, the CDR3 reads TGTGCCAGCAGTTACACCCGGGATAACTATGGCTACACCTTC. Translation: CASSYTRDNYGYTF.

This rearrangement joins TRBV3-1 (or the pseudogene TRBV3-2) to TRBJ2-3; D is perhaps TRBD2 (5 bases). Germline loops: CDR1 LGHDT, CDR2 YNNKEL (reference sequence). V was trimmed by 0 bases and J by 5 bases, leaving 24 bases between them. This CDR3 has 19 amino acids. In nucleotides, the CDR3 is TGTGCCAGCAGCCAAGATCCCTTGGGCGGAAACCGAGGAGGAGATACGCAGTATTTT. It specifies CASSQDPLGGNRGGDTQYF.

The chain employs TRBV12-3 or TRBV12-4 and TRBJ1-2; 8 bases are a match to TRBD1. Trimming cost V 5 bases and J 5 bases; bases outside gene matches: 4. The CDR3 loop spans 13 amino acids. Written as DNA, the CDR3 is TGTGCCAGCAGTCAAGGGACAGGATATGGCTACACCTTC. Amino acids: CASSQGTGYGYTF.

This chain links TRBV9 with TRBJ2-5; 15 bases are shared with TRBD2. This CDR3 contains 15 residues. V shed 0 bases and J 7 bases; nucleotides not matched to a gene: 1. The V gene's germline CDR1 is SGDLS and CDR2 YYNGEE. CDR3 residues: CASSVGGLAGGTQYF. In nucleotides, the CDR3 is TGTGCCAGCAGCGTAGGGGGACTAGCGGGAGGGACCCAGTACTTC.

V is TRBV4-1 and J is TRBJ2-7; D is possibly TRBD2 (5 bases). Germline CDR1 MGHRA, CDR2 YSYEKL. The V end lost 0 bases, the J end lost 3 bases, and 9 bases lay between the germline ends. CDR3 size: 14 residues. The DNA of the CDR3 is TGCGCCAGCAGCCAAGATCCCGGGATCTACGAGCAGTACTTC. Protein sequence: CASSQDPGIYEQYF.

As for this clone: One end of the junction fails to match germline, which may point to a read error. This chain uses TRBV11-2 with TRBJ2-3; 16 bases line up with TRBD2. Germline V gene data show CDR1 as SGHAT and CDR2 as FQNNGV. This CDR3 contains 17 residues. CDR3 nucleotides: TGTACCAGCAGCCCGGGGACTAGCGGGGGGGCCACAGATACGCAGTATTTT. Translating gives CTSSPGTSGGATDTQYF.

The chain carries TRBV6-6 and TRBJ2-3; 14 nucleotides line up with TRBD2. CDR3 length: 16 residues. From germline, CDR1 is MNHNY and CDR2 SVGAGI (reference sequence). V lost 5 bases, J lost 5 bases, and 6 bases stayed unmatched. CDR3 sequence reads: CASSRLAGGQEDTQYF. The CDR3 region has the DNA TGTGCCAGCAGTCGACTAGCGGGGGGGCAAGAAGATACGCAGTATTTT.

The CDR3 nucleotides are TGTGCCAGTAGTATACCCAACGGACAGAATCAGCCCCAGCATTTT. It codes for CASSIPNGQNQPQHF. This chain connects TRBV19 to TRBJ1-5, with D possibly TRBD1 on 6 matching bases. Trimming cost V 2 bases and J 4 bases, with 12 bases left between them. This CDR3 has 15 amino acids. Germline V CDR1 and CDR2: LNHDA, SQIVND (reference sequence).

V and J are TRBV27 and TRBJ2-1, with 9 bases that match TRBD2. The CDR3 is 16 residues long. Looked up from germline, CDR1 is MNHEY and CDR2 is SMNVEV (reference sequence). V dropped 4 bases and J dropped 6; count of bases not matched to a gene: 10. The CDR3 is CASSSEERGDGNEQFF. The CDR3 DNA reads TGTGCCAGCAGTTCAGAGGAGCGGGGGGATGGCAATGAGCAGTTCTTC.

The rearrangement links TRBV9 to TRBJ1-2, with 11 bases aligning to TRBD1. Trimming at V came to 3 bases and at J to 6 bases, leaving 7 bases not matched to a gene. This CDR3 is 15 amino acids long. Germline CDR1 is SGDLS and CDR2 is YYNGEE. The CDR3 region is CASSEGQGVRNGYTF. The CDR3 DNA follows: TGTGCCAGCAGCGAGGGACAGGGGGTGCGGAATGGCTACACCTTC. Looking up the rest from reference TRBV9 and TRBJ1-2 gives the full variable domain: DSGVTQTPKHLITATGQRVTLRCSPRSGDLSVYWYQQSLDQGLQFLIQYYNGEERAKGNILERFSAQQFPDLHSELNLSSLELGDSALYFCASSEGQGVRNGYTFGSGTRLTVV.

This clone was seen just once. The CDR3 DNA follows: TGTGCCAGCAGTGAACCCCAGGGGGCGGGAGATACGCAGTATTTT. Protein sequence: CASSEPQGAGDTQYF. This chain connects TRBV2 to TRBJ2-3; TRBD1 matches at 8 bases. From germline, CDR1 is SNHLY and CDR2 FYNNEI. J was trimmed by 5 bases and V by 2 bases; bases with no gene match: 6. The CDR3 has 15 amino acids.

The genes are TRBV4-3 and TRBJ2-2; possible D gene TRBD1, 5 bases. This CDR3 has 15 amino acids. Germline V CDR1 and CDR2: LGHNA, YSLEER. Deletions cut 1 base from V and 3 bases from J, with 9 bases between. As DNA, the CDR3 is TGCGCCAGCAGCCAAGGCATAGGGGACACCGGGGAGCTGTTTTTT. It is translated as CASSQGIGDTGELFF.

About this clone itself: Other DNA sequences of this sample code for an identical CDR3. CDR3 DNA sequence: TGTGCCAGTAGTATAGGGACAGGGGGAGAGACCCAGTACTTC. As protein: CASSIGTGGETQYF. The gene calls are TRBV19 and TRBJ2-5, with TRBD1 matching 10 bases. Germline V gene sequence: CDR1 LNHDA, CDR2 SQIVND (reference sequence). The ends lost 1 base at V and 4 bases at J; junction bases unmatched: 0. The CDR3 totals 14 residues.

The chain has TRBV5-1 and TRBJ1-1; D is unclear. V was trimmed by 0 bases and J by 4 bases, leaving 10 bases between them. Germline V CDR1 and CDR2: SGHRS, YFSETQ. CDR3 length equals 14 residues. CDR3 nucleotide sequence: TGCGCCAGCAGCTTGGATTCGGGAGTCACTGAAGCTTTCTTT. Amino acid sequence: CASSLDSGVTEAFF.

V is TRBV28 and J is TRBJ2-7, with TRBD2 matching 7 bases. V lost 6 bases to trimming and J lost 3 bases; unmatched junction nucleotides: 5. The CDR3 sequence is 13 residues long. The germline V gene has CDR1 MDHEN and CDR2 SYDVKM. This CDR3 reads CASSTGTNYEQYF. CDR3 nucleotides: TGTGCCAGCAGCACCGGGACTAACTACGAGCAGTACTTC.

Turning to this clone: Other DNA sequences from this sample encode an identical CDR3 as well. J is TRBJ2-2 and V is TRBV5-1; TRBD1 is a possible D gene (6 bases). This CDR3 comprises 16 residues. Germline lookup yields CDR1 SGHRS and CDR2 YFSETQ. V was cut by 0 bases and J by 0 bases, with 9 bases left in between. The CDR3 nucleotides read TGCGCCAGCAGCTTGGCTGGGACAACGAACACCGGGGAGCTGTTTTTT. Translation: CASSLAGTTNTGELFF.

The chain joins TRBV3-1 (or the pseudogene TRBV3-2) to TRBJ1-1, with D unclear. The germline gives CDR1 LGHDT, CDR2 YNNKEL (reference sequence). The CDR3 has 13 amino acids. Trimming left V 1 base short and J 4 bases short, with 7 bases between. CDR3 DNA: TGTGCCAGCAGCCAAGTGGAGCTCACTGAAGCTTTCTTT. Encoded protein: CASSQVELTEAFF.

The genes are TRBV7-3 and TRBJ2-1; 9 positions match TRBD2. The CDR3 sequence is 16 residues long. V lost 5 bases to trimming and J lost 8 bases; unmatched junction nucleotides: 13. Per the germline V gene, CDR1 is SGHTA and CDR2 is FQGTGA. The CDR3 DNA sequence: TGTGCCAGCAGCATTAGCGGGAGCGCCCCCGTGCATGAGCAGTTCTTC. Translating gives CASSISGSAPVHEQFF.